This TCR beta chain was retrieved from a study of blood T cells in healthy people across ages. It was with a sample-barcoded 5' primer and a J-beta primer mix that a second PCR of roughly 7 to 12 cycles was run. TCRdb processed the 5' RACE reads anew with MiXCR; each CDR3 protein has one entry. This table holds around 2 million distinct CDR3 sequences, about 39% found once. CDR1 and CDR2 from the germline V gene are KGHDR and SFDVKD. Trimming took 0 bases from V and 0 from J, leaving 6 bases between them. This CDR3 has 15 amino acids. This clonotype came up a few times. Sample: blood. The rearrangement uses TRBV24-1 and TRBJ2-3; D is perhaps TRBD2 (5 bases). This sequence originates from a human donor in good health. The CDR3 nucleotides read TGTGCCACCAGTGATTTGCGCGGGAGCACAGATACGCAGTATTTT. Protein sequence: CATSDLRGSTDTQYF.